This note documents a single T cell receptor (beta chain) sequence. In the source study's methods: Researchers report that nucleated cell counts were estimated from reference gene primer amplification. Only in-frame clones appear in the TCRdb table, and some are missing; sequencing was by immunoSEQ multiplex PCR. Clone size and the V and J calls come from that table; the DNA yielded D and trimming. Of about 440,000 clones detected, nearly 90% appear once; the ten largest clones hold approximately 2%. This entry comes from a study of blood T cell repertoires in COVID-19. The wider study: Sites across the United States, Italy and Spain contributed samples from acute and convalescent COVID-19.

V lost 0 bases and J lost 0, with 10 bases in between. Germline assignment: CDR1 SGHNT and CDR2 YYREEE (reference sequence). The length of the CDR3 is 16 residues. Participants, roughly 18 to 89 years old, spanned 25 or so US areas. Cohort placement rested on clinical history that participants reported themselves. The specimen sequenced was PBMCs or T cells enriched from blood (not recorded which). The receptor comes from a woman younger than 35 with acute COVID-19. The gene calls are TRBV5-4 and TRBJ2-1, with a weak D call TRBD2 (5 bases). DNA for the CDR3: TGTGCCAGCAGCTTGGCTGGACTCATCTCCTACAATGAGCAGTTCTTC. Protein: CASSLAGLISYNEQFF. The full variable domain, completed using reference TRBV5-4 and TRBJ2-1, is ETGVTQSPTHLIKTRGQQVTLRCSSQSGHNTVSWYQQALGQGPQFIFQYYREEENGRGNFPPRFSGLQFPNYSSELNVNALELDDSALYLCASSLAGLISYNEQFFGPGTRLTVL.